The source of this T cell receptor beta chain is a study of shared clonotypes between healthy human individuals. The study, taken as a whole, reports: The four-donor shared clonotypes exceeded non-shared clonotypes in generation probability, with non-shared ones scoring lower.

Sequenced by immunoSEQ multiplex PCR; TCRdb stores in-frame clones only, minus some. Altogether more than 1 million clones are present, about four fifths being singletons, with the ten largest covering 0.5% to 0.6%. About this clone: Antigen unknown.

This CDR3 contains 13 residues. Trimming stripped 3 bases from V and 14 bases from J, with 18 bases between. The V gene's germline CDR1 is MDHEN and CDR2 SYDVKM. Adults of Caucasian background living in Nashville, Tennessee made up all donors. The sequencing input was memory CD4+ T cells from PBMCs. Subset reported: CD45RA-negative fraction. This receptor was taken from a man younger than 30 in good health. Some clones in this sample may be carry-over from other donors' samples. This rearrangement joins TRBV28 to TRBJ2-3; D perhaps matches TRBD1 (5 bases). Written as DNA, the CDR3 is TGTGCCAGCAGTTTTACCTCCCGGGCTCAGGGGTATTTT. It codes for CASSFTSRAQGYF.